The clone carrying this T cell receptor beta chain was counted between two and nine times. These data belong to a study of blood T cell repertoires in COVID-19. Across the whole study: From T cells, B-cell-depleted T cells, or PBMCs came the material, which was cDNA or gDNA.

The ends were cut back, 4 bases at V and 6 bases at J, with 14 bases in the middle. The CDR3 spans 14 residues. The V gene's germline CDR1 is ENHRY and CDR2 SYGVKD. Source study methods: Amplified reference gene primers provided the basis for estimating nucleated cell counts. The data were produced by immunoSEQ multiplex PCR, yet TCRdb's version contains in-frame clones alone and is incomplete. V and J calls and clone size come straight from that table; D and trimming were deduced from the DNA. The data contain roughly 250,000 clones, approximately 85% of them singletons. The receptor was isolated from a human donor with COVID-19, enrolled during active disease. The donor label of this sample is uncertain. Material: peripheral blood. V gene TRBV10-3 combines with J gene TRBJ2-3; D may be TRBD1 (6 bases). For the CDR3, the DNA is TGTGCCATCAGTGGAAATACAGGGTCGGATACGCAGTATTTT. It yields the protein CAISGNTGSDTQYF.